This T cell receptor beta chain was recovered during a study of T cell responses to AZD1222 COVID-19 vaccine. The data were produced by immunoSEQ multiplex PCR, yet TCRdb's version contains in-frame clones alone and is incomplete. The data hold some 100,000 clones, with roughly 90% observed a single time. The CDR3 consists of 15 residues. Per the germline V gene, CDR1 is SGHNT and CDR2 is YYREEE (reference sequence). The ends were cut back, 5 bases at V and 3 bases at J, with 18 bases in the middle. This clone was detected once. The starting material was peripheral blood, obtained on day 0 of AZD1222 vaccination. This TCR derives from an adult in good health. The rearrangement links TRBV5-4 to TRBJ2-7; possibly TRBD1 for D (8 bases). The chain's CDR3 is CASRHWTGRDYEQYF. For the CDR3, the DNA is TGTGCCAGCAGACACTGGACAGGGAGGGACTACGAGCAGTACTTC.